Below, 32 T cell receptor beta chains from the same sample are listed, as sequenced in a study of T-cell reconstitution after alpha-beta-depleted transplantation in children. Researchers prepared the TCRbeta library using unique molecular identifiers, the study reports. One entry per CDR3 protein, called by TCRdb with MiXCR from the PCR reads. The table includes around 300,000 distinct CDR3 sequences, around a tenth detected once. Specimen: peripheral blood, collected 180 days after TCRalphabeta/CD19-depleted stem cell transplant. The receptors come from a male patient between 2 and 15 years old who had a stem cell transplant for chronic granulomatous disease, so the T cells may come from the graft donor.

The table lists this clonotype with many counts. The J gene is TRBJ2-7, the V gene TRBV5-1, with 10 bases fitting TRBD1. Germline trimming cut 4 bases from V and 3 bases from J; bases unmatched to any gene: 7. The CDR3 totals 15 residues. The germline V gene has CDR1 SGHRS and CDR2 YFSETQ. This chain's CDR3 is CASSAPTGGGYEQYF. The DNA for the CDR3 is TGCGCCAGCAGCGCACCGACAGGGGGCGGCTACGAGCAGTACTTC.

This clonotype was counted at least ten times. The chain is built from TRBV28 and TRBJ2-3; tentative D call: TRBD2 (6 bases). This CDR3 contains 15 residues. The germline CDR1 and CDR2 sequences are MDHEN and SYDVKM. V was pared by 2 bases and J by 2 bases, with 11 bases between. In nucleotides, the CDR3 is TGTGCCAGCAGTTTAGAACTAGCTGACACAGATACGCAGTATTTT. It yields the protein CASSLELADTDTQYF.

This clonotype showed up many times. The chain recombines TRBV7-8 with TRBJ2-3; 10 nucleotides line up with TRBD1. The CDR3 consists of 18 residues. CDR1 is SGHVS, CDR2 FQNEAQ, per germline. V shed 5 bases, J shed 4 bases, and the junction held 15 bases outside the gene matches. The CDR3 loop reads CASSGTGVLRVLPDTQYF. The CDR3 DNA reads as TGTGCCAGCAGCGGGACAGGGGTGCTACGAGTCCTCCCAGATACGCAGTATTTT.

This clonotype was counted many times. In DNA, the CDR3 is TGTGCCATCAGTGCTATCCCCAGGTCCTACGAGCAGTACTTC. Protein sequence: CAISAIPRSYEQYF. The chain couples TRBV10-3 to TRBJ2-7; D remains unclear. The CDR3 consists of 14 residues. The germline V and J ends were trimmed by 4 bases and 1 base, with 11 bases remaining between them. Germline CDR1 is ENHRY and CDR2 is SYGVKD.

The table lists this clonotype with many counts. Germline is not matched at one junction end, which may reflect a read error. The CDR3 spells CASSSVKASGRTSLAF. CDR3 nucleotides: TGTGCCAGCAGCTCCGTAAAGGCTAGCGGGAGGACAAGTTTGGCGTTC. The rearrangement joins TRBV11-2 to TRBJ2-1; 11 bases match TRBD2. Germline loops: CDR1 SGHAT, CDR2 FQNNGV. The CDR3 loop spans 16 amino acids.

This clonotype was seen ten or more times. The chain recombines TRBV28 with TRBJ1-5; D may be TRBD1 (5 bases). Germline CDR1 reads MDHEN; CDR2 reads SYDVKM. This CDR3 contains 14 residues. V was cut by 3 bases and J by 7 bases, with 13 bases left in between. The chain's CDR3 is CASSFRGIYQPQHF. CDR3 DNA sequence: TGTGCCAGCAGTTTCCGGGGGATTTACCAGCCCCAGCATTTT.

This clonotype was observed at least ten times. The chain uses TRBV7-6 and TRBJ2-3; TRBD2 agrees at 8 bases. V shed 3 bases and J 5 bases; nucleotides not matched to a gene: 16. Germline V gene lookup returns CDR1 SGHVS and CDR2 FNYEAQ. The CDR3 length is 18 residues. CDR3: CASSFDAGAGGKGDTQYF. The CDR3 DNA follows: TGTGCCAGCAGCTTCGACGCTGGGGCGGGGGGTAAGGGAGATACGCAGTATTTT.

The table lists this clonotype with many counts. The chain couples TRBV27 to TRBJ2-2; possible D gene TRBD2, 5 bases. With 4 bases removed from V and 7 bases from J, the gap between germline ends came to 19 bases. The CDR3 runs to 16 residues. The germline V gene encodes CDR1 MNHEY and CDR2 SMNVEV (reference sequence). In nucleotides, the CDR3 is TGTGCCAGCAGTTCCCACCAAATTTATCGGGGCGGGGAGCTGTTTTTT. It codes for CASSSHQIYRGGELFF.

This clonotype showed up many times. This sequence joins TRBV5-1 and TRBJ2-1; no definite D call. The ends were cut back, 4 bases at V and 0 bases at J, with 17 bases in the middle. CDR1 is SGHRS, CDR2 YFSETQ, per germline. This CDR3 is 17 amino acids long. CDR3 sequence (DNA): TGCGCCAGCAGCATTGGCCAGCCCTTAAGCTCCTACAATGAGCAGTTCTTC. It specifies CASSIGQPLSSYNEQFF.

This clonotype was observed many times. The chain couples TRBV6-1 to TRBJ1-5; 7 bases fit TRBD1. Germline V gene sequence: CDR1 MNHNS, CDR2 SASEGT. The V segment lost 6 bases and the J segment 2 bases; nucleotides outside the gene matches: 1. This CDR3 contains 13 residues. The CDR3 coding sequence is TGTGCCAGCAGAGGACAGGGCAATCAGCCCCAGCATTTT. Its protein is CASRGQGNQPQHF.

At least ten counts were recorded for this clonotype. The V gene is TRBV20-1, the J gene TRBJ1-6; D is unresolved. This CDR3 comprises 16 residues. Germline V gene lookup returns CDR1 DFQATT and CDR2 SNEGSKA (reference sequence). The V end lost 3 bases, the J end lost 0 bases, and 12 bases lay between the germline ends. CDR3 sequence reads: CSARRGISSYNSPLHF. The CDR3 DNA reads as TGCAGTGCTAGGCGGGGTATAAGCTCCTATAATTCACCCCTCCACTTT.

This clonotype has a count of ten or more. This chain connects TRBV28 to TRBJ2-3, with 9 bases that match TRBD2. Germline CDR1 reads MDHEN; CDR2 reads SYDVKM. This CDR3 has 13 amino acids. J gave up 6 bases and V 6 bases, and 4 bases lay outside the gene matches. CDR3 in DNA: TGTGCCAGCAGGGCGGGAGGGCCCGATACGCAGTATTTT. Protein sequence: CASRAGGPDTQYF.

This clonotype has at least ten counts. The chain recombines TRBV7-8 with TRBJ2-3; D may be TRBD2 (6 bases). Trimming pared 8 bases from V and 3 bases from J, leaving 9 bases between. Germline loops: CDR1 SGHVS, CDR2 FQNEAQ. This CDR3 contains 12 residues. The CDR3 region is CASCRGTDTQYF. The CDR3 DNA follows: TGTGCCAGCTGCCGGGGGACAGATACGCAGTATTTT.

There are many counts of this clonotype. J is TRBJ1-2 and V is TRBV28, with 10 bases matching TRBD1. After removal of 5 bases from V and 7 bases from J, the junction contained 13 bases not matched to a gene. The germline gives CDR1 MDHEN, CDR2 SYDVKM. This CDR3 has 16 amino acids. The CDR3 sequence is CASSPRDRGRISGYTF. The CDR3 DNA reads TGTGCCAGCAGTCCACGCGACAGGGGGCGCATCAGTGGCTACACCTTC.

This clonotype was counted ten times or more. CDR3 residues: CATLPTPGGLLAGYNEQFF. The DNA of the CDR3 is TGTGCCACCCTACCCACGCCCGGGGGTTTACTAGCGGGATACAATGAGCAGTTCTTC. The chain carries TRBV15 and TRBJ2-1, with 10 bases matching TRBD2. The junction had 20 bases not matched to a gene; V was cut back by 8 bases and J by 4 bases. The germline gives CDR1 LNHNV, CDR2 YYDKDF (reference sequence). The CDR3 is 19 residues long.

The CDR3: CASRLEPRGYKAKNIQYF. The CDR3 nucleotides are TGTGCAAGTCGCTTAGAACCCCGAGGCTACAAAGCCAAAAACATTCAGTACTTC. The V call is TRBV12-2, the J call TRBJ2-4. TRBV12-2 is reported as a pseudogene. CDR3 size: 18 residues.

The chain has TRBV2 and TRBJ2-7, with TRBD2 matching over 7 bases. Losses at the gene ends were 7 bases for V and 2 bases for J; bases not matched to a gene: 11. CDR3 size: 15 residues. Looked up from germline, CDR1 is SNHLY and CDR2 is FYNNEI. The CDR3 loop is CASTRPGLLAYEQYF. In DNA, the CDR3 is TGTGCCAGCACTCGACCGGGACTATTAGCCTACGAGCAGTACTTC.

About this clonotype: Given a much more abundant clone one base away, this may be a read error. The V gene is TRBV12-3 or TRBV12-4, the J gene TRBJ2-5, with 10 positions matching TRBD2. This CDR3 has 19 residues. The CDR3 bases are TGTACCAGCAGTTTACTTACGCCCAATCCGGGACTAGCGCAAGAGACCCAGTACTTC. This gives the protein CTSSLLTPNPGLAQETQYF.

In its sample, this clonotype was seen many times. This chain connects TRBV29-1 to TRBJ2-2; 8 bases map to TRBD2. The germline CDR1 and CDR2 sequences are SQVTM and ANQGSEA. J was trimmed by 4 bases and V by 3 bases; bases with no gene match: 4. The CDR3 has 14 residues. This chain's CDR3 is CSVEAGGGTGELFF. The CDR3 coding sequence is TGCAGCGTTGAGGCGGGGGGCGGCACCGGGGAGCTGTTTTTT.

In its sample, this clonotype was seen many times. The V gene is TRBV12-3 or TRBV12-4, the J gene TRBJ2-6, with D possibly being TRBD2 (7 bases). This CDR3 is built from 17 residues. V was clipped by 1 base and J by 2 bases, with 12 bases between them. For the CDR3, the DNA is TGTGCCAGCAGTTTAGGGAGGGGGGGAGCTGGGGCCAACGTCCTGACTTTC. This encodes CASSLGRGGAGANVLTF.

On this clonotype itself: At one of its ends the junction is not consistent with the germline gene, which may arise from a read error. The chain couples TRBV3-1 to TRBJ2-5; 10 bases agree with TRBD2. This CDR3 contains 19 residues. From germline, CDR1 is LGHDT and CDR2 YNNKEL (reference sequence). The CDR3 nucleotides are TGTGCCTGCAGTTTTGATCGGGCTAGCGGGAGAAGCCAGCAGGGGACCCAGTACTTC. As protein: CACSFDRASGRSQQGTQYF.

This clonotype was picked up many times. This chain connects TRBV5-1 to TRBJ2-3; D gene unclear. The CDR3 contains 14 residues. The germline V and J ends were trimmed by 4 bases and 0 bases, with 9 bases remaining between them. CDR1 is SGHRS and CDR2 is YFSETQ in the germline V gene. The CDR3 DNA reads TGCGCCAGCAGCAACGGGCCCAGCACAGATACGCAGTATTTT. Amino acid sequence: CASSNGPSTDTQYF.

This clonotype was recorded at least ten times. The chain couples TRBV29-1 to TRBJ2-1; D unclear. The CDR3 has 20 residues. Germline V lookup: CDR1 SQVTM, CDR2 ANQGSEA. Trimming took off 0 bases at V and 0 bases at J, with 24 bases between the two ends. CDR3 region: CSVEDSDRTGTPSSYNEQFF. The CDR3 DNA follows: TGCAGCGTTGAAGATTCTGATCGTACCGGTACACCAAGCTCCTACAATGAGCAGTTCTTC.

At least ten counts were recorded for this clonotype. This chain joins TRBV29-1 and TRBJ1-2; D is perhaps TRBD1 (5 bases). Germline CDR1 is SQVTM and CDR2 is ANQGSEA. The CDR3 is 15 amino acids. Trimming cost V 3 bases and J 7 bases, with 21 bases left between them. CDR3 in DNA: TGCAGCGTTGAGGGCACCGGGACGGAGCTTTTTGGCTACACCTTC. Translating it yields CSVEGTGTELFGYTF.

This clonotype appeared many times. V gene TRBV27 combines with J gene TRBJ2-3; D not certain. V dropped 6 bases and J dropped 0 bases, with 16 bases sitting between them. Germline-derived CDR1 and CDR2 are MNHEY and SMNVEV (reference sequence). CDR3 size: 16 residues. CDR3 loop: CASRPTSLPSTDTQYF. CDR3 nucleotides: TGTGCCAGCAGGCCTACAAGTCTCCCCAGCACAGATACGCAGTATTTT.

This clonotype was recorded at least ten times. For the CDR3, the DNA is TGCAGCGTTACCGGGACCGCAGACAATGAGCAGTTCTTC. Residues: CSVTGTADNEQFF. V is TRBV29-1 and J is TRBJ2-1; possibly TRBD1 or TRBD2 for D (5 bases each). CDR1 is SQVTM, CDR2 ANQGSEA, per germline. V was trimmed by 5 bases and J by 5 bases, leaving 13 bases between them. CDR3 length: 13 residues.

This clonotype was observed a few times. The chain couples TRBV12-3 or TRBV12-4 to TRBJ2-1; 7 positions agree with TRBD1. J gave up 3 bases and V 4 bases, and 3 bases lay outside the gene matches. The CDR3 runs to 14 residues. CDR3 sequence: CASSSRQGYNEQFF. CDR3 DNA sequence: TGTGCCAGCAGTTCGAGACAGGGCTACAATGAGCAGTTCTTC.

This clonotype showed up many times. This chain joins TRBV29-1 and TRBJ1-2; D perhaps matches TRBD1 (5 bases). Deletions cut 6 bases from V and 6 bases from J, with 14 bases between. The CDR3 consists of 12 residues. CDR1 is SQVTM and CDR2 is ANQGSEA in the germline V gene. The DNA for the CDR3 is TGCAGCGTGGGGCGGGGAATGGATGGCTACACCTTC. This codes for CSVGRGMDGYTF.

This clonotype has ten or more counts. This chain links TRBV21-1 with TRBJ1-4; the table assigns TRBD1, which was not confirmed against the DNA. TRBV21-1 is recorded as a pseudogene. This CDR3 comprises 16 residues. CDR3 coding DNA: TGTGCCAGCAGGGAGAGACAGCAGACGACTAATGAAAAACTGTTTTTT. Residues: CASRERQQTTNEKLFF.

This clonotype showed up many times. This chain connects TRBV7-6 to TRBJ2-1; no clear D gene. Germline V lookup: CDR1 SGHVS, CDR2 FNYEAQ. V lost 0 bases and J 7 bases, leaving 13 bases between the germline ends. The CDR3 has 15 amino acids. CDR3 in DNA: TGTGCCAGCAGCTTAGCGTCATGGGGTAAAAATGAGCAGTTCTTC. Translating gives CASSLASWGKNEQFF.

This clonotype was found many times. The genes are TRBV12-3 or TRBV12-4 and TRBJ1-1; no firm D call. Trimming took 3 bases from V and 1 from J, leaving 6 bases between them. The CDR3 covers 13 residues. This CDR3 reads CASSLNRNTEAFF. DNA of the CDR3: TGTGCCAGCAGTTTGAACAGGAACACTGAAGCTTTCTTT.

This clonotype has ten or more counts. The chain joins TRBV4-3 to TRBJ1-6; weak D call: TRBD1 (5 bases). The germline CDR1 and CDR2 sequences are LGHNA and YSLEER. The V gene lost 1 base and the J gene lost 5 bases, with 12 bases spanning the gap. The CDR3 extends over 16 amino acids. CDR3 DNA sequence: TGCGCCAGCAGCCAAGCTGTGACGACAGATAATTCACCCCTCCACTTT. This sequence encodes CASSQAVTTDNSPLHF.